Below, 20 T cell receptor beta chains from the same sample are listed, as sequenced in a study of blood T cells in healthy people across ages (dated by TCRdb to between 2014 and 2017). The library was generated by 5' RACE. For sequencing, an Illumina HiSeq 2500 was employed. A second roughly 6 to 12 cycle PCR used a sample-barcoded 5' primer and a J-beta primer mix. TCRdb reprocessed the public reads (quality trimming at Q25 with fastp, clone calling with MiXCR) and kept in-frame beta chains. Rows are unified per CDR3 protein, each entry keeping the most common DNA and genes. The sample profile shows some 1.5 million distinct CDR3 sequences; 28% of them were found once. The leading ten clones occupy roughly 8% of the sample. Sequencing used blood. These receptors all come from a woman between 25 and 40 years old in good health.

This chain uses TRBV27 with TRBJ2-1; TRBD2 matches at 9 bases. From germline, CDR1 is MNHEY and CDR2 SMNVEV (reference sequence). This CDR3 contains 16 residues. Losses at the gene ends were 8 bases for V and 5 bases for J; bases not matched to a gene: 13. CDR3 region: CASSPMGLAGNNEQFF. The CDR3 coding sequence is TGTGCCAGCTCCCCGATGGGCCTAGCGGGGAACAATGAGCAGTTCTTC.

The table lists this clonotype with many counts. V and J are TRBV7-9 and TRBJ1-4; no clear D. Germline CDR1 reads SEHNR; CDR2 reads FQNEAQ (reference sequence). The CDR3 length is 12 residues. V dropped 0 bases and J dropped 8 bases, with 4 bases sitting between them. CDR3 coding DNA: TGTGCCAGCAGCTTAGCCCGGGAAAAACTGTTTTTT. Amino acids: CASSLAREKLFF. Supplemented by reference TRBV7-9 and TRBJ1-4, the full variable domain reads DTGVSQNPRHKITKRGQNVTFRCDPISEHNRLYWYRQTLGQGPEFLTYFQNEAQLEKSRLLSDRFSAERPKGSFSTLEIQRTEQGDSAMYLCASSLAREKLFFGSGTQLSVL.

This clonotype was counted between two and nine times. V gene TRBV12-3 or TRBV12-4 combines with J gene TRBJ2-3; a possible D gene is TRBD2 (5 bases). Trimming left V 0 bases short and J 0 bases short, with 10 bases between. This CDR3 region has 16 residues. CDR3 sequence: CASSLASVGSTDTQYF. DNA for the CDR3: TGTGCCAGCAGTTTAGCTAGCGTGGGTAGCACAGATACGCAGTATTTT.

The genes are TRBV5-5 and TRBJ1-5; D is undetermined. CDR1 is SGHKS and CDR2 is YYEKEE in the germline V gene (reference sequence). The V gene lost 3 bases and the J gene lost 8 bases, with 15 bases spanning the gap. CDR3 length: 14 residues. The CDR3 DNA reads TGTGCCAGCAGCTCCAAGGAATTCCTAGAGCCCCAGCATTTT. This codes for CASSSKEFLEPQHF.

The chain joins TRBV20-1 to TRBJ2-3; 11 bases fit TRBD2. V lost 5 bases and J lost 0; bases outside the gene matches: 16. This CDR3 spans 19 amino acids. Germline CDR1 is DFQATT and CDR2 is SNEGSKA (reference sequence). In nucleotides, the CDR3 is TGCAGTGCTGATCCCTGGGGGCTAGCGGGGGGCCTTAGCACAGATACGCAGTATTTT. Protein product: CSADPWGLAGGLSTDTQYF.

As regards this clonotype: A much larger clone differs by one base, so this may be a read error. This is likely a read error, given that the CDR3 carries no conserved phenylalanine or tryptophan at its end. V usage is TRBV29-1 and J usage is TRBJ2-1, with unresolved D. V was trimmed by 3 bases and J by 5 bases, leaving 14 bases between them. Germline V gives CDR1 SQVTM, CDR2 ANQGSEA. The CDR3 length is 14 residues. CDR3 bases: TGCAGCGTTGAGGTTGGGTTAGCCCACAATGAGCAGTTCTCC. Translated: CSVEVGLAHNEQFS.

Note on this clonotype: Germline is not matched at one junction end, which may reflect a read error. This sequence joins TRBV15 and TRBJ2-3; 10 bases are a match to TRBD2. The CDR3 spans 16 residues. CDR1 and CDR2 (germline): LNHNV, YYDKDF (reference sequence). CDR3 region: CAASSRTSGITDTQYF. The CDR3, as DNA: TGTGCCGCCAGCTCCAGGACTAGCGGTATCACAGATACGCAGTATTTT. Looking up the rest from reference TRBV15 and TRBJ2-3 gives the full variable domain: DAMVIQNPRYQVTQFGKPVTLSCSQTLNHNVMYWYQQKSSQAPKLLFHYYDKDFNNEADTPDNFQSRRPNTSFCFLDIRSPGLGDTAMYLCAASSRTSGITDTQYFGPGTRLTVL.

This clonotype was detected many times. CDR3 region: CSAGRDFGTGNEQFF. The DNA for the CDR3 is TGCAGTGCTGGGAGGGACTTTGGTACCGGGAATGAGCAGTTCTTC. This chain links TRBV20-1 with TRBJ2-1; 7 positions agree with TRBD2. Germline V gene sequence: CDR1 DFQATT, CDR2 SNEGSKA (reference sequence). CDR3 length equals 15 residues. The trim removed 5 bases at V and 7 bases at J, leaving 14 bases unmatched.

The J gene is TRBJ2-2, the V gene TRBV2; D is uncertain. This CDR3 contains 14 residues. Germline assignment: CDR1 SNHLY and CDR2 FYNNEI. The V end was cut by 2 bases, the J end by 6 bases, with 10 bases between. Here the CDR3 reads CASSEYGESGELFF. The CDR3 DNA sequence: TGTGCCAGCAGTGAATATGGGGAATCCGGGGAGCTGTTTTTT.

This clonotype showed up many times. V is TRBV6-5 and J is TRBJ1-2, with 9 bases identical to TRBD1. Germline CDR1 is MNHEY and CDR2 is SVGAGI. V lost 5 bases, J lost 8 bases, and 3 bases stayed unmatched. The CDR3 runs to 12 residues. Here the CDR3 DNA reads TGTGCCAGCAGTACAGGGGGCATCGGCTACACCTTC. It encodes CASSTGGIGYTF.

This clonotype occurred a few times. One end of the junction varies from germline; a read error may be responsible. This rearrangement joins TRBV12-3 or TRBV12-4 to TRBJ2-7; D is unclear. This CDR3 has 13 residues. CDR3 residues: CAGSSSSSYEQYF. CDR3 DNA sequence: TGTGCCGGCAGCTCTAGTAGCTCCTACGAGCAGTACTTC.

V and J are TRBV29-1 and TRBJ1-2; possibly TRBD1 for D (5 bases). V was trimmed by 7 bases and J by 8 bases, leaving 11 bases between them. This CDR3 has 10 residues. CDR1 SQVTM and CDR2 ANQGSEA come from the germline V gene. CDR3 DNA sequence: TGCAGCGCGACAGCAGAGGGCTACACCTTC. The encoded protein is CSATAEGYTF.

This clonotype has at least ten counts. The V gene is TRBV20-1, the J gene TRBJ2-7; 11 bases are a match to TRBD2. J lost 1 base, V lost 5 bases, and 7 bases had no gene match. The CDR3 spans 15 residues. The germline V gene encodes CDR1 DFQATT and CDR2 SNEGSKA (reference sequence). Here the CDR3 reads CSAGNSGRGSYEQYF. The CDR3 coding sequence is TGCAGTGCTGGGAATAGCGGGAGGGGGTCCTACGAGCAGTACTTC.

This clonotype was detected many times. V is TRBV18 and J is TRBJ2-1, with TRBD2 matching over 8 bases. The CDR3 runs to 16 residues. Looked up from germline, CDR1 is KGHSH and CDR2 is LQKENI. The junction had 6 bases not matched to a gene; V was cut back by 3 bases and J by 2 bases. CDR3 loop: CASSPRGAPTYNEQFF. The CDR3 bases are TGTGCCAGCTCACCGCGGGGGGCTCCCACCTACAATGAGCAGTTCTTC. The full variable domain, rest sourced from reference TRBV18 and TRBJ2-1, is NAGVMQNPRHLVRRRGQEARLRCSPMKGHSHVYWYRQLPEEGLKFMVYLQKENIIDESGMPKERFSAEFPKEGPSILRIQQVVRGDSAAYFCASSPRGAPTYNEQFFGPGTRLTVL.

This clonotype was counted between two and nine times. This chain uses TRBV11-2 with TRBJ1-1; maybe TRBD1 (5 bases). Germline-derived CDR1 and CDR2 are SGHAT and FQNNGV. This CDR3 contains 13 residues. The ends were cut back, 0 bases at V and 10 bases at J, with 12 bases in the middle. The CDR3 nucleotides read TGTGCCAGCAGCTTAGACGTGAGTGGGGCAGCTTTCTTT. Its protein is CASSLDVSGAAFF.

CDR3 protein: CASSPIPGQGAAGVLDTQYF. CDR3 coding DNA: TGTGCCAGCAGTCCAATCCCCGGACAGGGGGCAGCGGGAGTCTTAGATACGCAGTATTTT. The gene calls are TRBV6-1 and TRBJ2-3; 11 nucleotides agree with TRBD1. Germline V gene data show CDR1 as MNHNS and CDR2 as SASEGT. The CDR3 sequence is 20 residues long. Trimming cost V 5 bases and J 5 bases; bases outside gene matches: 21.

This clonotype was seen only a few times. The chain recombines TRBV20-1 with TRBJ1-2; possible D gene TRBD1, 5 bases. CDR1 DFQATT and CDR2 SNEGSKA come from the germline V gene (reference sequence). The CDR3 spans 14 residues. The V end was cut by 3 bases, the J end by 5 bases, with 16 bases between. The CDR3 DNA is TGCAGTGCTAGTGGGCAGGGCACTACTTATGGCTACACCTTC. Its protein is CSASGQGTTYGYTF.

CDR3 in DNA: TGTGCCAGCAGCGACCCGGGACACCTTATCCTCACAGGTACGCAGTATTTT. Translating gives CASSDPGHLILTGTQYF. This rearrangement joins TRBV21-1 to TRBJ2-3; the table gives TRBD1 as D, unverified against the DNA. TRBV21-1 is an annotated pseudogene. The CDR3 is 17 amino acids.

This clonotype came up a few times. V gene TRBV7-9 combines with J gene TRBJ2-5; D possibly uses TRBD1 or TRBD2 (5 bases each). Trimming cost V 4 bases and J 5 bases, with 17 bases left between them. Germline-derived CDR1 and CDR2 are SEHNR and FQNEAQ (reference sequence). This CDR3 has 15 amino acids. CDR3 in amino acids: CASSSITGPGETQYF. The DNA of the CDR3 is TGTGCCAGCAGCTCCATAACGGGACCGGGGGAGACCCAGTACTTC.

This clonotype has only a few counts. V gene TRBV6-2 or TRBV6-3 combines with J gene TRBJ1-2; tentative D call: TRBD1 (5 bases). Between the trimmed V and J ends, which lost 2 bases and 8 bases, there was a span of 15 bases. The germline gives CDR1 MNHEY, CDR2 SVGEGT. This CDR3 spans 14 amino acids. The CDR3 sequence is CASSYDARENGYTF. CDR3 nucleotide sequence: TGTGCCAGCAGTTACGATGCCAGGGAAAACGGCTACACCTTC.